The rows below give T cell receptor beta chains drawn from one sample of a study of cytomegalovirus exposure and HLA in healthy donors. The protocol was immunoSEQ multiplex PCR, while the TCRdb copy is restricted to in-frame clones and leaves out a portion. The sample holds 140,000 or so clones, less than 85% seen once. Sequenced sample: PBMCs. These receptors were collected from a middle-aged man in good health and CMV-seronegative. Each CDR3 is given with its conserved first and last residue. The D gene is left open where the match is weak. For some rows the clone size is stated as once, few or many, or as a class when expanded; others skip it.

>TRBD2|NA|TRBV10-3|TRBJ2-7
CAISSSGSYEQYF
TGTGCCATCAGTTCTAGCGGGAGCTACGAGCAGTACTTC
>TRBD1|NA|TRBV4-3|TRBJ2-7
CASSQEDRGPYEQYF
TGCGCCAGCAGCCAGGAGGACAGGGGGCCCTACGAGCAGTACTTC
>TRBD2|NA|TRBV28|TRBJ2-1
CASRGGLAGGGDLYNEQFF
TGTGCCAGCAGGGGGGGGCTAGCGGGAGGAGGAGACTTATACAATGAGCAGTTCTTC
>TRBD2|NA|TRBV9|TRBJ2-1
CASSVELAGVYNEQFF
TGTGCCAGCAGCGTAGAACTAGCGGGGGTGTACAATGAGCAGTTCTTC
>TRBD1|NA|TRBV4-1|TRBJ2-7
CASSQDVQGDEQYF
TGCGCCAGCAGCCAGGACGTACAGGGGGACGAGCAGTACTTC
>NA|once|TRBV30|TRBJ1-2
CAWSPQVPGQGF
TGTGCCTGGAGTCCCCAGGTACCGGGACAAGGCTTC
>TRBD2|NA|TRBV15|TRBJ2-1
CATSRTLAGTFYNEQFF
TGTGCCACCAGCAGAACCCTAGCGGGAACATTCTACAATGAGCAGTTCTTC
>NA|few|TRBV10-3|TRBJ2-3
CAIGGAGLTDTQYF
TGTGCCATCGGGGGGGCGGGGCTCACAGATACGCAGTATTTT
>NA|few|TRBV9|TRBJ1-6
CASSVQEDNSPLHF
TGTGCCAGCAGCGTACAGGAAGATAATTCACCCCTCCACTTT
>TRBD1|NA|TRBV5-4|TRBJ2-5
CASSLDFAGQGQGEIQYF
TGTGCCAGCAGCTTGGACTTTGCGGGACAGGGCCAAGGAGAGATCCAGTACTTC
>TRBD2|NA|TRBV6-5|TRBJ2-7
CAGIRLAGSYEQYF
TGTGCCGGCATTCGACTAGCGGGGTCATACGAGCAGTACTTC
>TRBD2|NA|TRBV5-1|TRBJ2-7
CASSASPSGGSYEQYF
TGCGCCAGCAGCGCGTCCCCCAGCGGGGGCTCCTACGAGCAGTACTTC
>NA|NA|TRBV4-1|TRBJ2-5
CASTAVGGLEETQYF
TGCGCCAGCACAGCCGTAGGGGGTCTGGAAGAGACCCAGTACTTC
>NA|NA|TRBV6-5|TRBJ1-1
CASSYSSYTEAFF
TGTGCCAGCAGTTACTCATCCTACACTGAAGCTTTCTTT
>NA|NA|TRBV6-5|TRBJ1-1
CASSWGGVGENTEAFF
TGTGCCAGCAGTTGGGGCGGGGTTGGAGAGAACACTGAAGCTTTCTTT
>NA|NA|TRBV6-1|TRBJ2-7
CASTQRGGESYEQYF
TGTGCCAGCACTCAAAGAGGGGGAGAATCCTACGAGCAGTACTTC
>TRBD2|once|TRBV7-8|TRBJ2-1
CASSFSGGANEQFF
TGTGCCAGCAGCTTTAGCGGGGGGGCCAATGAGCAGTTCTTC
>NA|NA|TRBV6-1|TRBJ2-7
CASSAFLDLNEQYF
TGTGCCAGCAGTGCTTTCCTGGACTTGAACGAGCAGTACTTC
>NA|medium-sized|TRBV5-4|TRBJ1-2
CASSLDNNYGYTF
TGTGCCAGCAGCTTGGACAATAACTATGGCTACACCTTC
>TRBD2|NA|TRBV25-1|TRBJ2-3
CASSEPRTSGRITDTQYF
TGTGCCAGCAGTGAACCCCGGACTAGCGGAAGAATCACAGATACGCAGTATTTT
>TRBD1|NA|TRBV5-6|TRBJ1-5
CASSLGQGQGYNQPQHF
TGTGCCAGCAGCTTGGGGCAGGGACAGGGGTACAATCAGCCCCAGCATTTT
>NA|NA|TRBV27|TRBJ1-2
CASSLQGNYYGYTF
TGTGCCAGCAGTTTGCAGGGGAACTACTATGGCTACACCTTC
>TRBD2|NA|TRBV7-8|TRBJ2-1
CASSFGTSANNEQFF
TGTGCCAGCAGCTTCGGGACTAGCGCTAACAATGAGCAGTTCTTC
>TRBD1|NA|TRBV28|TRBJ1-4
CASSYRGANEKLFF
TGTGCCAGCAGTTACAGGGGAGCTAATGAAAAACTGTTTTTT
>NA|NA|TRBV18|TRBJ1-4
CASSPEQTNEKLFF
TGTGCCAGCTCACCGGAACAGACTAATGAAAAACTGTTTTTT
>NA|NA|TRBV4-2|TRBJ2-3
CASSQDLGSGTDTQYF
TGTGCCAGCAGCCAAGATCTAGGTAGTGGCACAGATACGCAGTATTTT
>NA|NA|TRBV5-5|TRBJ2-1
CASSLDTPLDEQFF
TGTGCCAGCAGCTTGGATACTCCGTTGGATGAGCAGTTCTTC
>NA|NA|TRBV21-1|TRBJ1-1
CASSEKGQGLTNTEAFF
TGTGCCAGCAGCGAAAAGGGACAGGGGCTTACGAACACTGAAGCTTTCTTT
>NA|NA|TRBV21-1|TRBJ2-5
CASSNLRDRSNLETQYF
TGTGCCAGCAGCAATCTCCGTGACAGGTCGAATCTTGAGACCCAGTACTTC
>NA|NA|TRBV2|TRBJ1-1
CASSSPDGGLNTEAFF
TGTGCCAGCAGTTCGCCCGATGGGGGGTTGAACACTGAAGCTTTCTTT
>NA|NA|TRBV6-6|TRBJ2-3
CASSYSLSDTQYF
TGTGCCAGCAGTTACTCCTTGTCAGATACGCAGTATTTT
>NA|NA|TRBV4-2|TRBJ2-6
CASSQPGQPSGANVLTF
TGTGCCAGCAGCCAACCGGGACAACCATCTGGGGCCAACGTCCTGACTTTC
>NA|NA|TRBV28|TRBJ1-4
CASKDSYKLFF
TGTGCCAGCAAGGACAGCTACAAACTGTTTTTT
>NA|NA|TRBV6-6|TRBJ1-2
CASSYWSGEGYGYTF
TGTGCCAGCAGTTACTGGTCGGGGGAAGGGTATGGCTACACCTTC
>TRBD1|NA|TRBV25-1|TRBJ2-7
CASSEGGTGLSYEQYF
TGTGCCAGCAGTGAGGGTGGGACAGGGCTCTCCTACGAGCAGTACTTC
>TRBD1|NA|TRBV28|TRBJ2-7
CASSLRQGNYEQYF
TGTGCCAGCAGCCTCCGACAGGGTAACTACGAGCAGTACTTC
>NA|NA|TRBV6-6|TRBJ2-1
CASSYLEGAKDEQFF
TGTGCCAGCAGTTACTTGGAGGGGGCTAAGGATGAGCAGTTCTTC
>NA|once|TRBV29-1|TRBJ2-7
CSVKGTMTYEQYF
TGCAGCGTAAAGGGGACAATGACCTACGAGCAGTACTTC
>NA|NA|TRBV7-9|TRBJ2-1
CASSPLDSFGNEQFF
TGTGCCAGCAGCCCATTGGACAGCTTTGGGAATGAGCAGTTCTTC
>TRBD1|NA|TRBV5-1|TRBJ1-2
CASSDPRQGSNYGYTF
TGCGCCAGCAGCGACCCCAGACAGGGGTCCAACTATGGCTACACCTTC
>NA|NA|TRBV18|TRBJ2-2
CASSPEVDTGELFF
TGTGCCAGCTCACCTGAGGTAGACACCGGGGAGCTGTTTTTT
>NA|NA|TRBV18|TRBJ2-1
CASSPKGAYNEQFF
TGTGCCAGCTCACCCAAGGGGGCCTACAATGAGCAGTTCTTC
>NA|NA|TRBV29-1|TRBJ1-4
CSAGGGSRSNEKLFF
TGCAGCGCTGGGGGGGGGTCCCGTTCTAATGAAAAACTGTTTTTT
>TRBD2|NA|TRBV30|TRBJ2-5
CAWSKVAGEQETQYF
TGTGCCTGGAGTAAGGTAGCGGGGGAACAAGAGACCCAGTACTTC
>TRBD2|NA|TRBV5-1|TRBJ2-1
CASNSLAGNGDEQFF
TGCGCCAGCAACTCACTAGCGGGAAATGGCGATGAGCAGTTCTTC
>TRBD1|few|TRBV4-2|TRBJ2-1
CASSRQGSYNEQFF
TGTGCCAGCAGCCGACAGGGCTCCTACAATGAGCAGTTCTTC
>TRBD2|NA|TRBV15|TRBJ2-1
CATSRDPGLARYEQFF
TGTGCCACCAGCAGAGATCCGGGACTAGCGCGGTATGAGCAGTTCTTC
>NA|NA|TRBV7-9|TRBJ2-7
CASSSYYEQYF
TGTGCCAGCAGCTCCTACTACGAGCAGTACTTC
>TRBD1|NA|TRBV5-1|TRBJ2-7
CASSLEGTGVSYEQYF
TGCGCCAGCAGCTTGGAGGGGACAGGGGTCTCCTACGAGCAGTACTTC
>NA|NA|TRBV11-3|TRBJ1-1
CASSPRGSTEAFF
TGTGCCAGCAGCCCTCGGGGGAGCACTGAAGCTTTCTTT
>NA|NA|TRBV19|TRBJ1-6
CASSASQRPLHF
TGTGCCAGTAGTGCGTCTCAGAGGCCCCTCCACTTT
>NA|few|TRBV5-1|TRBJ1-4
CASSPEGRQEKLFF
TGCGCCAGCAGCCCGGAGGGGCGCCAAGAAAAACTGTTTTTT
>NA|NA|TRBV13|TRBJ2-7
CASSLGRGSPSAEQYF
TGTGCCAGCAGCTTAGGCCGCGGGTCCCCCAGTGCCGAGCAGTACTTC